These 2 T cell receptor beta chains were sequenced from one sample in a study of T cell responses to AZD1222 COVID-19 vaccine. The protocol was immunoSEQ multiplex PCR, while the TCRdb copy is restricted to in-frame clones and leaves out a portion. Of 110,000 to 150,000 clones in the sample, approximately 85% were seen once. Here the sequenced sample was peripheral blood, taken on day 0 of AZD1222 vaccination. The receptors originated from an adult in good health.

The V call is TRBV6-5, the J call TRBJ2-7, with a tentative D call TRBD1 (5 bases). In germline, CDR1 is MNHEY, CDR2 SVGAGI. The CDR3 covers 15 residues. Between the trimmed V and J ends, which lost 0 bases and 6 bases, there was a span of 15 bases. The CDR3 bases are TGTGCCAGCAGTTACTCGAGCCCAGGGTCCGGCGAGCAGTACTTC. It specifies CASSYSSPGSGEQYF.

There are a few counts of this clone. The V call is TRBV29-1, the J call TRBJ1-4, with TRBD1 matching over 8 bases. The CDR3 covers 12 residues. Germline V gene sequence: CDR1 SQVTM, CDR2 ANQGSEA. V gave up 4 bases and J gave up 7 bases; unmatched junction bases: 2. The CDR3 reads CSVVQGAEKLFF. In DNA form, the CDR3 reads TGCAGCGTTGTTCAGGGGGCTGAAAAACTGTTTTTT. Full variable domain (rest looked up from reference TRBV29-1 and TRBJ1-4): SAVISQKPSRDICQRGTSLTIQCQVDSQVTMMFWYRQQPGQSLTLIATANQGSEATYESGFVIDKFPISRPNLTFSTLTVSNMSPEDSSIYLCSVVQGAEKLFFGSGTQLSVL.